This T cell receptor (beta chain) was found in a study of T cell responses to AZD1222 COVID-19 vaccine. The CDR3 has 13 residues. The ends were cut back, 5 bases at V and 3 bases at J, with 7 bases in the middle. Germline loops: CDR1 SNHLY, CDR2 FYNNEI. TCRdb's table, derived via immunoSEQ multiplex PCR, lists solely in-frame clones and lacks some. The table lists around 100,000 clones, 90% to 95% of them singletons, with less than 2.5% in the top ten. The chain combines TRBV2 with TRBJ1-4; D is unclear. The sequence came from an adult in good health. Sequencing used peripheral blood, obtained on day 0 of AZD1222 vaccination. CDR3 in amino acids: CASSRTPNEKLFF. CDR3 in DNA: TGTGCCAGCAGTAGGACTCCTAATGAAAAACTGTTTTTT. The full variable domain, with the rest looked up from reference TRBV2 and TRBJ1-4, is EPEVTQTPSHQVTQMGQEVILRCVPISNHLYFYWYRQILGQKVEFLVSFYNNEISEKSEIFDDQFSVERPDGSNFTLKIRSTKLEDSAMYFCASSRTPNEKLFFGSGTQLSVL.